This T cell receptor (beta chain) was observed in a study of monozygotic twins with inflammatory bowel disease. Study-level points and caveats: Patient repertoire variability may have increased through differing immunosuppressive treatments. The data offered no way to tell different T cell subtypes apart.

CDR1 and CDR2 from the germline V gene are SEHNR and FQNEAQ (reference sequence). This CDR3 comprises 12 residues. Each UMI, carrying a 6-nucleotide sample barcode, came from template switching. TCRdb re-called the 5' RACE reads; one entry per CDR3 protein, DNA not given. The sample holds about 140,000 distinct CDR3 sequences. With regard to this clonotype: Its specificity is unknown.

This chain links TRBV7-9 with TRBJ2-7. Sequenced material: blood. This sequence was found in a human donor with ulcerative colitis or Crohn's disease, or a healthy co-twin of an affected twin (not recorded which). CDR3 region: CASSRFDYEQYF.